The next 23 T cell receptor beta chains were all read from a single sample in a study of blood T cell repertoires in COVID-19. Here immunoSEQ multiplex PCR was the method, and the copy in TCRdb shows in-frame clones only, minus some. The data show 70,000 to 90,000 clones, approximately 85% seen once. Material for sequencing was peripheral blood. The receptors here all came from a man aged 55 to 70 with acute or convalescent COVID-19.

This clone showed up just a few times. The chain recombines TRBV11-2 with TRBJ1-3; D remains unclear. Trimming took off 4 bases at V and 9 bases at J, with 4 bases between the two ends. The CDR3 consists of 10 residues. Germline V gene lookup returns CDR1 SGHAT and CDR2 FQNNGV. CDR3: CASSSRTIYF. In DNA form, the CDR3 reads TGTGCCAGCAGCTCGCGCACCATATATTTT.

The V call is TRBV2, the J call TRBJ2-3; 8 bases agree with TRBD2. Germline V gene lookup returns CDR1 SNHLY and CDR2 FYNNEI. This CDR3 contains 16 residues. Losses at the gene ends were 6 bases for V and 3 bases for J; bases not matched to a gene: 11. CDR3 sequence: CASSSGLAGGTDTQYF. The CDR3 bases are TGTGCCAGCAGCTCTGGACTAGCTGGGGGAACAGATACGCAGTATTTT.

CDR3 sequence: CASSPQGGGPEQYF. The CDR3 bases are TGTGCCAGCAGCCCCCAGGGCGGGGGGCCCGAGCAGTACTTC. The J gene is TRBJ2-7, the V gene TRBV7-2, with 8 bases lining up with TRBD2. Looked up from germline, CDR1 is SGHTA and CDR2 is FQGNSA. The CDR3 is made up of 14 amino acids. V shed 5 bases and J 6 bases; nucleotides not matched to a gene: 9.

This clone was found once. The chain links TRBV5-3 to TRBJ2-5; D gene ambiguous. TRBV5-3 is treated as an ORF (open reading frame) with a function not yet certain. The CDR3 has 14 residues. The germline V and J ends were trimmed by 1 base and 0 bases, with 7 bases remaining between them. The CDR3 spells CARSLHRYQETQYF. In DNA, the CDR3 is TGTGCCAGAAGCTTGCACAGATACCAAGAGACCCAGTACTTC.

The V gene is TRBV7-9, the J gene TRBJ2-7; 13 nucleotides align to TRBD2. This CDR3 has 16 residues. V lost 4 bases, J lost 4 bases, and 7 bases stayed unmatched. CDR1 SEHNR and CDR2 FQNEAQ come from the germline V gene (reference sequence). CDR3 DNA sequence: TGTGCCAGCAGCTCCCCCCGACTAGCGGGAGGATACGAGCAGTACTTC. Translating gives CASSSPRLAGGYEQYF. The full variable domain, rest sourced from reference TRBV7-9 and TRBJ2-7, is DTGVSQNPRHKITKRGQNVTFRCDPISEHNRLYWYRQTLGQGPEFLTYFQNEAQLEKSRLLSDRFSAERPKGSFSTLEIQRTEQGDSAMYLCASSSPRLAGGYEQYFGPGTRLTVT.

V is TRBV9 and J is TRBJ1-2; D call uncertain. The V end lost 6 bases, the J end lost 3 bases, and 6 bases lay between the germline ends. The length of the CDR3 is 11 residues. Germline CDR1 reads SGDLS; CDR2 reads YYNGEE. For the CDR3, the DNA is TGTGCCAGCACACGAGACTATGGCTACACCTTC. Protein sequence: CASTRDYGYTF. The variable domain in full, completed from reference TRBV9 and TRBJ1-2, reads DSGVTQTPKHLITATGQRVTLRCSPRSGDLSVYWYQQSLDQGLQFLIQYYNGEERAKGNILERFSAQQFPDLHSELNLSSLELGDSALYFCASTRDYGYTFGSGTRLTVV.

The chain couples TRBV2 to TRBJ1-2, with a weak D call TRBD1 (5 bases). The CDR3 is made up of 14 amino acids. Germline lookup yields CDR1 SNHLY and CDR2 FYNNEI. V was trimmed by 8 bases and J by 0 bases, leaving 13 bases between them. The CDR3 spells CASSWGGANYGYTF. CDR3 bases: TGTGCCAGCTCGTGGGGGGGAGCTAACTATGGCTACACCTTC.

This chain uses TRBV10-1 with TRBJ2-7; 9 bases align to TRBD1. Unmatched junction bases numbered 6, after V lost 5 bases and J lost 7 bases. The CDR3 has 13 amino acids. The germline CDR1 and CDR2 sequences are WNHNN and SYGVQD (reference sequence). CDR3 bases: TGCGCCAGCAGTCCGGGACAGGGTATAGAGCAGTACTTC. Translated: CASSPGQGIEQYF.

V gene TRBV20-1 combines with J gene TRBJ1-3; 7 bases line up with TRBD1. The germline V gene has CDR1 DFQATT and CDR2 SNEGSKA (reference sequence). V was clipped by 3 bases and J by 4 bases; unmatched bases: 9. The CDR3 runs to 15 residues. The CDR3 spells CSASPGDREGNTIYF. CDR3 DNA sequence: TGCAGTGCTAGTCCTGGTGACAGGGAAGGAAACACCATATATTTT.

The rearrangement uses TRBV3-1 (or the pseudogene TRBV3-2) and TRBJ2-7, with 10 nucleotides matching TRBD1. CDR3 length: 15 amino acids. The junction had 5 bases not matched to a gene; V was cut back by 4 bases and J by 2 bases. CDR1 and CDR2 from the germline V gene are LGHDT and YNNKEL (reference sequence). The CDR3 sequence: CASSLEGQGTYEQYF. Here the CDR3 DNA reads TGTGCCAGCAGCCTAGAGGGACAGGGGACCTACGAGCAGTACTTC.

The gene calls are TRBV19 and TRBJ1-1, with a weak D call TRBD1 (5 bases). The ends were cut back, 8 bases at V and 0 bases at J, with 10 bases in the middle. This CDR3 has 13 amino acids. Germline V CDR1 and CDR2: LNHDA, SQIVND (reference sequence). As DNA, the CDR3 is TGTGCCAGTTCCAGGGATGTGAACACTGAAGCTTTCTTT. Translating it yields CASSRDVNTEAFF. The variable domain in full, with the rest retrieved from reference TRBV19 and TRBJ1-1, is DGGITQSPKYLFRKEGQNVTLSCEQNLNHDAMYWYRQDPGQGLRLIYYSQIVNDFQKGDIAEGYSVSREKKESFPLTVTSAQKNPTAFYLCASSRDVNTEAFFGQGTRLTVV.

The V gene is TRBV11-2, the J gene TRBJ2-6, with 10 bases aligning to TRBD1. Germline-derived CDR1 and CDR2 are SGHAT and FQNNGV. With 3 bases clipped from V and 0 bases from J, the junction kept 2 bases outside the gene matches. The length of the CDR3 is 17 residues. The chain's CDR3 is CASSLRQGASGANVLTF. The CDR3 DNA reads as TGTGCCAGCAGCTTGAGACAGGGGGCCTCTGGGGCCAACGTCCTGACTTTC.

The chain links TRBV5-4 to TRBJ1-5, with a weak D call TRBD1 (5 bases). This CDR3 contains 18 residues. The V gene lost 0 bases and the J gene lost 1 base, with 17 bases spanning the gap. CDR1 SGHNT and CDR2 YYREEE come from the germline V gene (reference sequence). CDR3 amino acids: CASSLVGQGTRSNQPQHF. As DNA, the CDR3 is TGTGCCAGCAGCTTGGTAGGACAAGGGACTAGAAGCAATCAGCCCCAGCATTTT.

This rearrangement joins TRBV5-4 to TRBJ1-2, with D perhaps TRBD1 (5 bases). Germline CDR1 SGHNT, CDR2 YYREEE (reference sequence). The CDR3 loop spans 14 amino acids. V shed 0 bases and J shed 3 bases, with 9 bases lying between them. CDR3 nucleotides: TGTGCCAGCAGCTTGGGCAGGGTGGACTATGGCTACACCTTC. It yields the protein CASSLGRVDYGYTF.

V gene TRBV10-3 combines with J gene TRBJ2-4, with TRBD1 as a possible D gene (6 bases). Trimming pared 3 bases from V and 1 base from J, leaving 13 bases between. CDR3 length equals 16 residues. Germline V gives CDR1 ENHRY, CDR2 SYGVKD. The CDR3 protein is CAISEITGLAKNIQYF. The CDR3 nucleotides read TGTGCCATCAGTGAAATTACAGGGCTCGCCAAAAACATTCAGTACTTC.

The chain uses TRBV7-2 and TRBJ2-7, with 7 bases matching TRBD1. Per the germline V gene, CDR1 is SGHTA and CDR2 is FQGNSA. The CDR3 totals 14 residues. The V and J ends lost 5 bases and 4 bases, in that order; junction bases with no gene match: 8. In nucleotides, the CDR3 is TGTGCCAGCAGCCCCCACAGGGGTCGGTACGAGCAGTACTTC. Translation gives CASSPHRGRYEQYF.

The rearrangement links TRBV19 to TRBJ2-3; TRBD2 matches at 13 bases. Germline loops: CDR1 LNHDA, CDR2 SQIVND (reference sequence). CDR3 length: 16 amino acids. The V and J ends lost 5 bases and 1 base, in that order; junction bases with no gene match: 3. CDR3: CASSAGLAGGTDTQYF. CDR3 sequence (DNA): TGTGCCAGTAGTGCAGGACTAGCGGGGGGCACAGATACGCAGTATTTT.

The chain carries TRBV6-1 and TRBJ2-1; TRBD2 matches 13 bases. This CDR3 comprises 20 residues. With V trimmed by 2 bases and J by 1 base, 11 bases remained unmatched. Looked up from germline, CDR1 is MNHNS and CDR2 is SASEGT. For the CDR3, the DNA is TGTGCCAGCAGTGAAAGGGAACTAGCGGGAGGGCAGCGGTCCTACAATGAGCAGTTCTTC. Translation: CASSERELAGGQRSYNEQFF.

The CDR3 loop reads CASSQETGVRNTEAFF. The CDR3 bases are TGCGCCAGCAGCCAAGAAACCGGGGTGCGGAACACTGAAGCTTTCTTT. The chain combines TRBV4-1 with TRBJ1-1; D is uncertain. The CDR3 sequence is 16 residues long. Germline V gives CDR1 MGHRA, CDR2 YSYEKL. Trimming stripped 0 bases from V and 1 base from J, with 12 bases between.

This clone was found a few times. This chain joins TRBV30 and TRBJ2-7, with D possibly TRBD2 on 6 matching bases. Germline-derived CDR1 and CDR2 are GTSNPN and SVGIG (reference sequence). The CDR3 extends over 13 amino acids. V gave up 5 bases and J gave up 3 bases, with 14 bases separating them. This CDR3 reads CAWGAGGNYEQYF. The CDR3, as DNA: TGTGCCTGGGGGGCCGGGGGAAACTACGAGCAGTACTTC.

The gene calls are TRBV3-1 (or the pseudogene TRBV3-2) and TRBJ2-5, with TRBD2 matching over 9 bases. CDR1 LGHDT and CDR2 YNNKEL come from the germline V gene (reference sequence). This CDR3 spans 17 amino acids. The V segment lost 2 bases and the J segment 1 base; nucleotides outside the gene matches: 8. This chain's CDR3 is CASSQLLWREGQETQYF. The CDR3 DNA is TGTGCCAGCAGCCAACTCCTCTGGCGGGAGGGCCAAGAGACCCAGTACTTC.

Only one count was recorded for this clone. The chain joins TRBV21-1 to TRBJ2-1; TRBD1 is the table's D call, not checked against the DNA. TRBV21-1 is recorded as a pseudogene. There are 15 residues in the CDR3. DNA for the CDR3: TGTGCCAGCAGCAAACCTGAAGGGGTATGGCATGAGCAGTTCTTC. This encodes CASSKPEGVWHEQFF.

The chain couples TRBV9 to TRBJ1-1; no definite D call. Trimming removed 0 bases at V and 2 bases at J, with 8 bases between. The CDR3 is made up of 14 amino acids. The V gene's germline CDR1 is SGDLS and CDR2 YYNGEE. The CDR3: CASSVAPENTEAFF. In DNA, the CDR3 is TGTGCCAGCAGCGTAGCACCAGAAAACACTGAAGCTTTCTTT.